This entry lists 30 T cell receptor beta chains sequenced from one sample in a study of blood T cell repertoires in COVID-19. Method: immunoSEQ multiplex PCR; TCRdb's copy keeps in-frame clones and lacks some. The sample lists approximately 250,000 clones; about 87% were seen once. Sequencing was done on a sample of PBMCs or T cells enriched from blood (not recorded which). The receptors originated from a woman between 40 and 50 years old who had been exposed to COVID-19.

This clone was recorded a few times. This rearrangement joins TRBV6-5 to TRBJ1-2; D perhaps matches TRBD1 (5 bases). The germline V gene has CDR1 MNHEY and CDR2 SVGAGI. Trimming stripped 2 bases from V and 4 bases from J, with 8 bases between. The CDR3 is 13 residues long. The CDR3, as DNA: TGTGCCAGCAGTTACGGGAGGGGCTATGGCTACACCTTC. The encoded protein is CASSYGRGYGYTF.

The chain links TRBV29-1 to TRBJ2-2; no definite D call. V shed 7 bases and J shed 2 bases, with 11 bases lying between them. The germline CDR1 and CDR2 sequences are SQVTM and ANQGSEA. The CDR3 sequence is 13 residues long. CDR3 in amino acids: CSGWLPNTGELFF. The CDR3 DNA sequence: TGCAGCGGGTGGCTCCCAAACACCGGGGAGCTGTTTTTT.

This clone has only one observation. The V gene is TRBV7-3, the J gene TRBJ1-6; D gene ambiguous. Trimming took off 3 bases at V and 6 bases at J, with 6 bases between the two ends. CDR1 and CDR2 from the germline V gene are SGHTA and FQGTGA. This CDR3 is built from 13 residues. CDR3 nucleotide sequence: TGTGCCAGCAGCTTGTCTCCTAATTCACCCCTCCACTTT. Encoded protein: CASSLSPNSPLHF.

A few counts support this clone. The rearrangement joins TRBV7-9 to TRBJ1-1, with 7 bases identical to TRBD1. Germline V lookup: CDR1 SEHNR, CDR2 FQNEAQ (reference sequence). J was trimmed by 1 base and V by 5 bases; bases with no gene match: 1. This CDR3 has 13 amino acids. CDR3 amino acids: CASSGQENTEAFF. The CDR3 DNA reads TGTGCCAGCAGCGGACAGGAGAACACTGAAGCTTTCTTT.

The chain links TRBV5-1 to TRBJ2-7; possibly TRBD2 for D (6 bases). Germline V gene sequence: CDR1 SGHRS, CDR2 YFSETQ. CDR3 length equals 14 residues. Trimming took 4 bases from V and 3 from J, leaving 14 bases between them. The CDR3 is CASSTLGGFYEQYF. Written as DNA, the CDR3 is TGCGCCAGCAGCACCCTGGGGGGTTTCTACGAGCAGTACTTC.

This clone was observed a handful of times. V is TRBV4-1 and J is TRBJ2-2, with 7 bases matching TRBD1. This CDR3 spans 16 amino acids. Germline CDR1 and CDR2: MGHRA and YSYEKL. Losses at the gene ends were 4 bases for V and 3 bases for J; bases not matched to a gene: 8. The DNA for the CDR3 is TGCGCCAGCAGCCCGACCAGCAGGGGGTACACCGGGGAGCTGTTTTTT. Amino acid sequence: CASSPTSRGYTGELFF.

The rearrangement joins TRBV18 to TRBJ1-1; D is unclear. Germline assignment: CDR1 KGHSH and CDR2 LQKENI. CDR3 length: 13 residues. V was pared by 3 bases and J by 0 bases, with 5 bases between. CDR3 residues: CASSPEMNTEAFF. CDR3 nucleotides: TGTGCCAGCTCACCGGAGATGAACACTGAAGCTTTCTTT.

Only one count was recorded for this clone. At one boundary the junction diverges from the germline segment, which might be a read error. The J gene is TRBJ1-6, the V gene TRBV5-1, with 7 bases lining up with TRBD1. This CDR3 is built from 14 residues. The germline CDR1 and CDR2 sequences are SGHRS and YFSETQ. CDR3 amino acids: CASSLADRESPLHF. The CDR3 nucleotides read TGTGCCAGCAGCTTGGCAGACAGGGAATCACCCCTCCACTTT.

The chain employs TRBV28 and TRBJ2-7, with 8 bases fitting TRBD1. Trimming at V came to 5 bases and at J to 3 bases, leaving 0 bases not matched to a gene. Looked up from germline, CDR1 is MDHEN and CDR2 is SYDVKM. CDR3 length equals 12 residues. CDR3 in DNA: TGTGCCAGCAGTACAGGGGGCTACGAGCAGTACTTC. It specifies CASSTGGYEQYF.

The genes are TRBV19 and TRBJ1-2; TRBD1 might be the D (6 bases). V dropped 5 bases and J dropped 4 bases, with 14 bases sitting between them. Germline CDR1 is LNHDA and CDR2 is SQIVND (reference sequence). The CDR3 runs to 14 residues. The CDR3 DNA reads TGTGCCAGTAGTGCCCCTCAGGGGACCTATGGCTACACCTTC. It is translated as CASSAPQGTYGYTF.

This rearrangement joins TRBV19 to TRBJ2-7; 7 nucleotides match TRBD1. Per germline, CDR1 LNHDA and CDR2 SQIVND (reference sequence). J was trimmed by 2 bases and V by 5 bases; bases with no gene match: 6. CDR3 size: 14 residues. The CDR3 nucleotides are TGTGCCAGTAGTTTTACGACAGGGCCCTACGAGCAGTACTTC. Its translation is CASSFTTGPYEQYF.

This chain links TRBV7-8 with TRBJ1-4; the match to TRBD1 covers 9 bases. V dropped 1 base and J dropped 8; count of bases not matched to a gene: 2. Germline V CDR1 and CDR2: SGHVS, FQNEAQ. The CDR3 runs to 14 residues. As DNA, the CDR3 is TGTGCCAGCAGCTTAGGGGACAGGGACGAAAAACTGTTTTTT. Protein product: CASSLGDRDEKLFF.

The rearrangement uses TRBV19 and TRBJ1-5; 9 bases fit TRBD1. This CDR3 comprises 15 residues. With 0 bases clipped from V and 6 bases from J, the junction kept 3 bases outside the gene matches. CDR1 and CDR2 (germline): LNHDA, SQIVND (reference sequence). CDR3 nucleotides: TGTGCCAGTAGTATAGAAACAGGGGGCGGTCAGCCCCAGCATTTT. This sequence encodes CASSIETGGGQPQHF.

V is TRBV3-1 (or the pseudogene TRBV3-2) and J is TRBJ1-2; D might be TRBD1 (5 bases). From germline, CDR1 is LGHDT and CDR2 YNNKEL (reference sequence). There are 13 residues in the CDR3. V lost 1 base, J lost 4 bases, and 7 bases lay in between. The CDR3 DNA reads TGTGCCAGCAGCCAAGCAGGGTTCTATGGCTACACCTTC. Translated: CASSQAGFYGYTF.

The chain links TRBV27 to TRBJ1-2; D is perhaps TRBD1 (5 bases). Deletions cut 3 bases from V and 0 bases from J, with 8 bases between. CDR1 and CDR2 (germline): MNHEY, SMNVEV (reference sequence). The CDR3 consists of 14 residues. The CDR3 region is CASSFGRANYGYTF. The CDR3 bases are TGTGCCAGCAGTTTTGGCAGGGCTAACTATGGCTACACCTTC.

CDR3 protein: CASSRQNTEAFF. CDR3 DNA sequence: TGTGCCAGCAGCCGACAGAACACTGAAGCTTTCTTT. The rearrangement links TRBV11-2 to TRBJ1-1; D unresolved. The V end was cut by 5 bases, the J end by 1 base, with 5 bases between. Germline values: CDR1 SGHAT, CDR2 FQNNGV. There are 12 residues in the CDR3.

This rearrangement joins TRBV4-2 to TRBJ2-1, with D possibly being TRBD2 (5 bases). The CDR3 is made up of 17 amino acids. Germline CDR1 and CDR2: LGHNA and YNFKEQ. V lost 1 base and J 1 base, leaving 14 bases between the germline ends. The CDR3 coding sequence is TGTGCCAGCAGCCAAGGAAAGGAGGAAGCTTCCTACAATGAGCAGTTCTTC. The encoded protein is CASSQGKEEASYNEQFF.

The chain uses TRBV4-3 and TRBJ2-7; TRBD2 agrees at 9 bases. Germline CDR1 is LGHNA and CDR2 is YSLEER. Losses at the gene ends were 1 base for V and 0 bases for J; bases not matched to a gene: 7. CDR3 length equals 17 residues. CDR3 loop: CASSQGPTSGSSYEQYF. The DNA of the CDR3 is TGCGCCAGCAGCCAAGGCCCGACTAGCGGAAGCTCCTACGAGCAGTACTTC.

This sequence joins TRBV5-1 and TRBJ1-3, with no clear D. V lost 3 bases to trimming and J lost 2 bases, with 9 bases between them. The CDR3 has 14 amino acids. Germline loops: CDR1 SGHRS, CDR2 YFSETQ. The CDR3, as DNA: TGCGCCAGCAGCTCTGAGGGTACTGGAAACACCATATATTTT. Its protein product is CASSSEGTGNTIYF.

The chain is built from TRBV5-4 and TRBJ1-4; no reliable D call. Trimming shortened V by 5 bases and J by 8 bases, and 13 bases separated the two germline ends. The CDR3 contains 13 residues. Germline V gene data show CDR1 as SGHNT and CDR2 as YYREEE (reference sequence). Written as DNA, the CDR3 is TGTGCCAGCAGACCCGGAATCGGGGAAAAACTGTTTTTT. Encoded protein: CASRPGIGEKLFF. Full variable domain (missing parts from reference TRBV5-4 and TRBJ1-4): ETGVTQSPTHLIKTRGQQVTLRCSSQSGHNTVSWYQQALGQGPQFIFQYYREEENGRGNFPPRFSGLQFPNYSSELNVNALELDDSALYLCASRPGIGEKLFFGSGTQLSVL.

This sequence joins TRBV28 and TRBJ1-2; 11 bases are a match to TRBD1. CDR1 MDHEN and CDR2 SYDVKM come from the germline V gene. V shed 4 bases, J shed 7 bases, and the junction held 5 bases outside the gene matches. The CDR3 is 14 amino acids. CDR3 in amino acids: CASSSGQGARGYTF. The CDR3 region has the DNA TGTGCCAGCAGTTCAGGACAGGGGGCGCGTGGCTACACCTTC.

The gene calls are TRBV6-1 and TRBJ2-1, with D tentatively TRBD2 (6 bases). The CDR3 is 11 residues long. The V end was cut by 2 bases, the J end by 12 bases, with 8 bases between. Germline assignment: CDR1 MNHNS and CDR2 SASEGT. The CDR3 reads CASSEWGGQFF. The CDR3 bases are TGTGCCAGCAGTGAATGGGGAGGGCAGTTCTTC.

The chain is built from TRBV11-2 and TRBJ1-1; unclear D gene. Trimming stripped 0 bases from V and 7 bases from J, with 6 bases between. This CDR3 comprises 12 residues. Germline V CDR1 and CDR2: SGHAT, FQNNGV. The CDR3 DNA follows: TGTGCCAGCAGCTTAGATGTCGGTGAAGCTTTCTTT. This codes for CASSLDVGEAFF.

J is TRBJ2-3 and V is TRBV4-2, with 8 bases fitting TRBD2. This CDR3 has 16 residues. Germline V gene sequence: CDR1 LGHNA, CDR2 YNFKEQ. J lost 2 bases, V lost 6 bases, and 10 bases had no gene match. The CDR3 sequence: CASSQVAGQNTDTQYF. The CDR3 nucleotides are TGTGCCAGCAGTCAGGTAGCGGGGCAGAACACAGATACGCAGTATTTT.

The chain has TRBV27 and TRBJ2-1, with 9 bases that match TRBD2. Per germline, CDR1 MNHEY and CDR2 SMNVEV (reference sequence). After removal of 8 bases from V and 4 bases from J, the junction contained 15 bases not matched to a gene. The CDR3 runs 17 residues. The CDR3 bases are TGTGCCAGCCGGGGGCTCGAAGCGGGAGGATCTTACAATGAGCAGTTCTTC. Its translation: CASRGLEAGGSYNEQFF.

The V call is TRBV3-1 (or the pseudogene TRBV3-2), the J call TRBJ1-2; 9 bases fit TRBD1. This CDR3 comprises 14 residues. V lost 4 bases to trimming and J lost 8 bases; unmatched junction nucleotides: 8. CDR1 and CDR2 from the germline V gene are LGHDT and YNNKEL (reference sequence). The CDR3 sequence: CASSPQTGGAGYTF. The CDR3 nucleotides are TGTGCCAGCAGCCCCCAGACAGGGGGGGCGGGCTACACCTTC.

The V gene is TRBV7-3, the J gene TRBJ2-4; 7 bases line up with TRBD1. The V and J ends lost 5 bases and 9 bases, in that order; junction bases with no gene match: 7. This CDR3 is 13 amino acids long. Germline values: CDR1 SGHTA, CDR2 FQGTGA. This CDR3 reads CASSRDSRAIQYF. The CDR3 coding sequence is TGTGCCAGCAGCCGGGACAGTCGAGCCATTCAGTACTTC.

This clone showed up just once. The chain carries TRBV5-4 and TRBJ1-1; 10 bases map to TRBD1. From germline, CDR1 is SGHNT and CDR2 YYREEE (reference sequence). The CDR3 extends over 13 amino acids. Trimming took 6 bases from V and 6 from J; bases not matched to a gene: 5. Here the CDR3 DNA reads TGTGCCAGCAAGACAGGGGGCTTCCCTGAAGCTTTCTTT. Translation gives CASKTGGFPEAFF.

This rearrangement joins TRBV15 to TRBJ2-7; D perhaps matches TRBD2 (5 bases). The CDR3 runs to 15 residues. CDR1 is LNHNV, CDR2 YYDKDF, per germline (reference sequence). V was trimmed by 1 base and J by 3 bases, leaving 13 bases between them. The chain's CDR3 is CATSRAGFEGYEQYV. The CDR3 DNA sequence: TGTGCCACCAGCAGAGCTGGGTTCGAGGGCTACGAGCAGTACGTC.

The chain carries TRBV5-4 and TRBJ1-2; the D gene is possibly TRBD1 (6 bases). The CDR3 consists of 16 residues. The germline gives CDR1 SGHNT, CDR2 YYREEE (reference sequence). Trimming stripped 2 bases from V and 6 bases from J, with 20 bases between. The CDR3 bases are TGTGCCAGCAGCTTATCCCAACAGGGTCTTAGGGATGGCTACACCTTC. As protein: CASSLSQQGLRDGYTF.